This T cell receptor (beta chain) was captured by sequencing in a study of CD8 T cells in Susac syndrome. There are 15 residues in the CDR3. V shed 4 bases and J shed 0 bases, with 14 bases lying between them. CDR1 and CDR2 (germline): SGHRS, YFSETQ. A quantity of about 0.5 to 1 ug RNA underwent reverse transcription using random hexamers. Each CDR3 protein gets one entry after TCRdb re-called the immunoSEQ multiplex PCR reads with MiXCR. The sample shows 350,000 to 550,000 distinct CDR3 sequences, approximately 89% of them seen only once. The multiple sclerosis control group consisted of treatment-naive patients whose relapsing-remitting disease, which was either stable or active, fulfilled revised McDonald criteria. Negative isolation yielded CD4+ and CD8+ T cells, and FACS enriched TEMRA cells.

The V gene is TRBV5-1, the J gene TRBJ2-7; the D gene could be TRBD1 or TRBD2 (5 bases each). The sequenced sample was CD8+ T cells from PBMCs. The receptor was derived from a human donor with multiple sclerosis. As DNA, the CDR3 is TGCGCCAGCAGCCCGAGGGGTCAGGTCTCCTACGAGCAGTACTTC. Translated: CASSPRGQVSYEQYF. Full variable domain (outside the CDR3, taken from reference TRBV5-1 and TRBJ2-7): KAGVTQTPRYLIKTRGQQVTLSCSPISGHRSVSWYQQTPGQGLQFLFEYFSETQRNKGNFPGRFSGRQFSNSRSEMNVSTLELGDSALYLCASSPRGQVSYEQYFGPGTRLTVT.